This paragraph covers one T cell receptor beta chain sequence. In germline, CDR1 is MNHEY, CDR2 SMNVEV (reference sequence). The CDR3 sequence is 14 residues long. With 6 bases clipped from V and 0 bases from J, the junction kept 4 bases outside the gene matches. This sample was taken from a study of blood T cell repertoires in COVID-19. The assay was immunoSEQ multiplex PCR, and TCRdb's table has in-frame clones only and misses some. The sample records tens of thousands of clones, approximately 78% being singletons. The genes are TRBV27 and TRBJ2-5; the match to TRBD1 covers 7 bases. This TCR was recovered from a man aged 50 to 60 with active or convalescent COVID-19. The sequencing input was peripheral blood. The DNA of the CDR3 is TGTGCCAGCAGGCCCGACAGGGACCAAGAGACCCAGTACTTC. Its translation is CASRPDRDQETQYF.